Shown below are 13 T cell receptor beta chains from a single sample sequenced in a study of T cell repertoires in cytomegalovirus infection. Their antigen targets remain unknown. A single record per CDR3 protein comes from TCRdb applying MiXCR to the reads. The sample records 570,000 or so distinct CDR3 sequences, around 40% being singletons. This material consisted of cultured PBMCs, taken from culture after CMV antigen stimulation. These receptors were collected from a human donor in good health (CMV status not recorded). Some clones in this sample may be carry-over from other donors' samples.

The chain carries TRBV10-3 and TRBJ2-3, with D uncertain. The CDR3 covers 14 residues. V lost 3 bases and J lost 0, with 7 bases in between. CDR1 ENHRY and CDR2 SYGVKD come from the germline V gene. DNA of the CDR3: TGTGCCATCAGTGACTCTCGTAGCACAGATACGCAGTATTTT. Residues: CAISDSRSTDTQYF.

This clonotype was found a few times. This chain joins TRBV5-4 and TRBJ1-1, with a possible D match to TRBD1 (5 bases). The V end was cut by 4 bases, the J end by 5 bases, with 18 bases between. Per germline, CDR1 SGHNT and CDR2 YYREEE (reference sequence). The CDR3 contains 15 residues. CDR3 nucleotides: TGTGCCAGCAGCCCTATCGGGGGGAGTTTGACTGAAGCTTTCTTT. It codes for CASSPIGGSLTEAFF.

This clonotype was found a few times. V is TRBV29-1 and J is TRBJ2-1, with 11 bases that match TRBD2. V lost 5 bases to trimming and J lost 0 bases; unmatched junction nucleotides: 6. Per germline, CDR1 SQVTM and CDR2 ANQGSEA. The CDR3 extends over 16 amino acids. This CDR3 is CSVLAGGSSSYNEQFF. DNA for the CDR3: TGCAGCGTTTTAGCGGGAGGGTCGAGCTCCTACAATGAGCAGTTCTTC.

The V and J genes are TRBV6-1 and TRBJ2-5, with a tentative D call TRBD2 (6 bases). The V gene lost 8 bases and the J gene lost 8 bases, with 21 bases spanning the gap. The germline CDR1 and CDR2 sequences are MNHNS and SASEGT. There are 14 residues in the CDR3. The CDR3 DNA sequence: TGTGCCAGCCGGGCAGCCGGGACTCGGGACACCCAGTACTTC. Its translation is CASRAAGTRDTQYF.

The V gene is TRBV6-6, the J gene TRBJ2-2; D gene unclear. CDR1 and CDR2 (germline): MNHNY, SVGAGI (reference sequence). The CDR3 is 12 amino acids. The germline V and J ends were trimmed by 5 bases and 5 bases, with 6 bases remaining between them. CDR3 in amino acids: CASSGTTGELFF. Here the CDR3 DNA reads TGTGCCAGCAGTGGCACGACCGGGGAGCTGTTTTTT.

The chain combines TRBV7-9 with TRBJ2-2, with 10 nucleotides matching TRBD2. This CDR3 is built from 16 residues. CDR1 and CDR2 (germline): SEHNR, FQNEAQ (reference sequence). V lost 5 bases and J lost 7; bases outside the gene matches: 10. The DNA of the CDR3 is TGTGCCAGCAGCCGGAGCCCTAGCGGGAGAATCGGGGAGCTGTTTTTT. It encodes CASSRSPSGRIGELFF.

This clonotype was observed a few times. The gene calls are TRBV6-2 or TRBV6-3 and TRBJ2-1; D is perhaps TRBD1 (6 bases). From germline, CDR1 is MNHEY and CDR2 SVGEGT. This CDR3 region has 14 residues. With 2 bases removed from V and 9 bases from J, the gap between germline ends came to 14 bases. The CDR3: CASSYGLRGGEQFF. DNA of the CDR3: TGTGCCAGCAGTTACGGGTTGCGAGGGGGTGAGCAGTTCTTC.

This clonotype showed up just a few times. The gene calls are TRBV11-2 and TRBJ2-7, with D possibly being TRBD1 (5 bases). The CDR3 totals 14 residues. Germline values: CDR1 SGHAT, CDR2 FQNNGV. Between the trimmed V and J ends, which lost 5 bases and 1 base, there was a span of 12 bases. The CDR3 spells CASSTETDSYEQYF. CDR3 DNA sequence: TGTGCCAGCAGCACAGAGACAGATTCCTACGAGCAGTACTTC.

The chain has TRBV5-1 and TRBJ2-1; 12 bases fit TRBD1. With V trimmed by 4 bases and J by 10 bases, 9 bases remained unmatched. The CDR3 runs to 15 residues. Germline V gene lookup returns CDR1 SGHRS and CDR2 YFSETQ. CDR3 amino acids: CASSLGQGAAGEQFF. The DNA for the CDR3 is TGCGCCAGCAGCCTGGGACAGGGGGCCGCAGGCGAGCAGTTCTTC.

The chain recombines TRBV6-5 with TRBJ2-1; tentative D call: TRBD2 (5 bases). Trimming shortened V by 6 bases and J by 5 bases, and 17 bases separated the two germline ends. The CDR3 totals 15 residues. In germline, CDR1 is MNHEY, CDR2 SVGAGI. The CDR3 nucleotides read TGTGCCAGCAGAGTTACGAACAGCGGTCACAATGAGCAGTTCTTC. This translates into CASRVTNSGHNEQFF.

The J gene is TRBJ1-2, the V gene TRBV20-1; D possibly corresponds to TRBD1 (6 bases). Germline V gives CDR1 DFQATT, CDR2 SNEGSKA (reference sequence). The CDR3 runs to 15 residues. V lost 1 base and J lost 8, with 20 bases in between. CDR3 bases: TGCAGTGCTAGAGCTGGGACATCAATCCGGGGGGGCTACACCTTC. This sequence encodes CSARAGTSIRGGYTF.

This clonotype appeared a few times. The V gene is TRBV5-4, the J gene TRBJ1-3; D is ambiguous. CDR1 and CDR2 from the germline V gene are SGHNT and YYREEE (reference sequence). The CDR3 spans 15 residues. V shed 4 bases and J shed 0 bases, with 11 bases lying between them. The CDR3 is CASSAGSVSGNTIYF. The CDR3 DNA reads TGTGCCAGCAGCGCCGGCAGCGTCTCTGGAAACACCATATATTTT. Complete variable domain (other parts from reference TRBV5-4 and TRBJ1-3): ETGVTQSPTHLIKTRGQQVTLRCSSQSGHNTVSWYQQALGQGPQFIFQYYREEENGRGNFPPRFSGLQFPNYSSELNVNALELDDSALYLCASSAGSVSGNTIYFGEGSWLTVV.

The V call is TRBV27, the J call TRBJ2-5; D is uncertain. The CDR3 contains 13 residues. V was clipped by 5 bases and J by 4 bases, with 11 bases between them. Germline lookup yields CDR1 MNHEY and CDR2 SMNVEV (reference sequence). CDR3 amino acids: CASSSRWRETQYF. The CDR3 DNA follows: TGTGCCAGCAGTAGCCGATGGCGAGAGACCCAGTACTTC.